This entry is about one T cell receptor beta chain. No antigen is known for it. Germline CDR1 SGHTA, CDR2 FQGTGA. Germline trimming cut 5 bases from V and 8 bases from J; bases unmatched to any gene: 7. CDR3 length: 15 amino acids. This record comes from a study of T-cell reconstitution after alpha-beta-depleted transplantation in children. A TCRbeta library incorporating unique molecular identifiers was prepared. One entry per CDR3 protein, called by TCRdb with MiXCR from the PCR reads. The sample records 600,000 or so distinct CDR3 sequences, roughly 23% being singletons. Study-level findings and limits: About two months after transplant, alpha-beta T cells reportedly came from several hundred expanded graft clones. Diversity of TCRbeta at day 60 was high in some patients, arising from surviving recipient T cells and thymic progenitors. T cells produced anew were the main source of T-cell counts and diversity one year after transplant.

The rearrangement joins TRBV7-3 to TRBJ2-1; 12 positions agree with TRBD2. Sequenced material: PBMCs, mostly from graft donor cells, taken 360 days after TCRalphabeta/CD19-depleted stem cell transplant. The receptor's source is a boy under two years old who had a stem cell transplant for acute myeloid leukemia, so the T cells may come from the graft donor. The CDR3 sequence: CASSAEGTSGHEQFF. CDR3 nucleotide sequence: TGTGCCAGCAGCGCTGAAGGGACTAGCGGGCATGAGCAGTTCTTC.